Listed below are T cell receptor beta chains from one sample, sequenced in a study of blood T cell repertoires in COVID-19. Data came from immunoSEQ multiplex PCR; TCRdb stores just in-frame clones and leaves some out. In the table there are 85,000 to 120,000 clones, 84% of which are singletons. The sequencing sample was made of peripheral blood. The receptors come from a man aged 35-49 years with active or convalescent COVID-19. Both conserved end residues are part of each CDR3. The D gene is left open where the match is weak. Clone size is not always given. Where it is, it says once, few, many or a class for expanded clones.

abundance: -
d_gene: -
v_gene: TRBV11-2
j_gene: TRBJ2-2
CDR3nt: TGTGCCAGCAGCTCGAGACAGGGAGGAGGGGAGCTGTTTTTT
CDR3aa: CASSSRQGGGELFF

abundance: once
d_gene: -
v_gene: TRBV5-1
j_gene: TRBJ2-7
CDR3nt: TGCGCCAGCACCGGGGAAGACGAGCAGTACTTC
CDR3aa: CASTGEDEQYF

abundance: -
d_gene: TRBD1
v_gene: TRBV6-5
j_gene: TRBJ1-2
CDR3nt: TGTGCCAGCAGCCGGGACAGAGACCTCTATGGCTACACCTTC
CDR3aa: CASSRDRDLYGYTF

abundance: -
d_gene: -
v_gene: TRBV10-3
j_gene: TRBJ2-7
CDR3nt: TGTGCCATCAGTGAGTCGGGCAGGGTGCCCTACGAGCAGTACTTC
CDR3aa: CAISESGRVPYEQYF

abundance: -
d_gene: -
v_gene: TRBV11-2
j_gene: TRBJ1-4
CDR3nt: TGTGCCAGCAGCTCCCTAAGTGCAACTAATGAAAAACTGTTTTTT
CDR3aa: CASSSLSATNEKLFF

abundance: -
d_gene: -
v_gene: TRBV13
j_gene: TRBJ1-2
CDR3nt: TGTGCCAGCAGCTTAGACAGGACTAACTATGGCTACACCTTC
CDR3aa: CASSLDRTNYGYTF

abundance: -
d_gene: -
v_gene: TRBV7-2
j_gene: TRBJ1-3
CDR3nt: TGTGCCAGCAGCCCTCGACAGTCTGGAAACACCATATATTTT
CDR3aa: CASSPRQSGNTIYF

abundance: -
d_gene: -
v_gene: TRBV30
j_gene: TRBJ2-7
CDR3nt: TGTGCCTGGAGTGCCCCCTTTTCTACCTACGAGCAGTACTTC
CDR3aa: CAWSAPFSTYEQYF

abundance: -
d_gene: TRBD1
v_gene: TRBV4-3
j_gene: TRBJ2-1
CDR3nt: TGCGCCAGCAGCCAACGACGACAGGGGACCCTGAACAATGAGCAGTTCTTC
CDR3aa: CASSQRRQGTLNNEQFF

abundance: -
d_gene: TRBD1
v_gene: TRBV7-2
j_gene: TRBJ2-7
CDR3nt: TGTGCCAGCAGACTACAGGGGCCATCGGGCGAGCAGTACTTC
CDR3aa: CASRLQGPSGEQYF

abundance: -
d_gene: -
v_gene: TRBV3-1/TRBV3-2
j_gene: TRBJ1-1
CDR3nt: TGTGCCAGCAGCCAGATGACGGGGACTGAAGCTTTCTTT
CDR3aa: CASSQMTGTEAFF

abundance: -
d_gene: -
v_gene: TRBV30
j_gene: TRBJ1-5
CDR3nt: TGTGCCTGGAGTGTACCAGAACAGCCCCAGCATTTT
CDR3aa: CAWSVPEQPQHF

abundance: -
d_gene: -
v_gene: TRBV6-5
j_gene: TRBJ1-6
CDR3nt: TGTGCCAGCGGACCGGGAGTATATAATTCACCCCTCCACTTT
CDR3aa: CASGPGVYNSPLHF

abundance: -
d_gene: -
v_gene: TRBV11-1
j_gene: TRBJ2-1
CDR3nt: TGTGCCAGCAGCCGCCCGGGATACAATGAGCAGTTCTTC
CDR3aa: CASSRPGYNEQFF

abundance: -
d_gene: -
v_gene: TRBV20-1
j_gene: TRBJ2-1
CDR3nt: TGCAGTGCTAGTCGTCCAGGGATGAATGAGCAGTTCTTC
CDR3aa: CSASRPGMNEQFF

abundance: -
d_gene: TRBD2
v_gene: TRBV18
j_gene: TRBJ2-3
CDR3nt: TGTGCCAGCTCACCGCAGCGGGGGGGCCTCGATACGCAGTATTTT
CDR3aa: CASSPQRGGLDTQYF

abundance: few
d_gene: -
v_gene: TRBV6-6
j_gene: TRBJ1-5
CDR3nt: TGTGCCAGCAGTTACTCGTTTGAGAGTAGCAATCAGCCCCAGCATTTT
CDR3aa: CASSYSFESSNQPQHF

abundance: -
d_gene: -
v_gene: TRBV4-2
j_gene: TRBJ2-5
CDR3nt: TGTGCCAGCAGCCAAGAGGGGAGCGGCAACCAAGAGACCCAGTACTTC
CDR3aa: CASSQEGSGNQETQYF

abundance: -
d_gene: TRBD2
v_gene: TRBV6-5
j_gene: TRBJ2-3
CDR3nt: TGTGCCAGCAGTTACAGGCGGGGGAAGACAGATACGCAGTATTTT
CDR3aa: CASSYRRGKTDTQYF

abundance: once
d_gene: TRBD2
v_gene: TRBV7-3
j_gene: TRBJ2-5
CDR3nt: TGTGCCAGCAGCTTAACTCGCGGGAGCAGGGAGACCCAGTACTTC
CDR3aa: CASSLTRGSRETQYF

abundance: -
d_gene: TRBD2
v_gene: TRBV25-1
j_gene: TRBJ2-1
CDR3nt: TGTGCCAGCAGTGAATGGGGAAGCGGGGGGGCTGAGCAGTTCTTC
CDR3aa: CASSEWGSGGAEQFF

abundance: -
d_gene: -
v_gene: TRBV2
j_gene: TRBJ1-2
CDR3nt: TGTGCCAGCAGTGAAATCCCCCCGGGGGGCGCGGACACCTTC
CDR3aa: CASSEIPPGGADTF